A selection of T cell receptor beta chains follows, all from one sample in a study of identifying expanded T cells in peripheral blood. Only in-frame clones appear in the TCRdb table, and some are missing; sequencing was by immunoSEQ multiplex PCR. The sample records some 120,000 clones, roughly 82% being singletons. The sample comprised blood. These receptors were obtained from a person aged 18 to 75 in good health. CDR3s include the opening cysteine and the closing phenylalanine or tryptophan. A D gene is named only where the DNA matches it firmly. Clone sizes are given selectively: once, few, many, or a class where the clone is expanded.

cdr3_nt cdr3_aa j_call v_call d_call clone_size
TGTGCCAGCAGTGCCGACAGGGGGAGGGAGACCCAGTACTTC CASSADRGRETQYF TRBJ2-5 TRBV6-1 TRBD1 NA
TGTGCCAGCTCGACGGACAGACCCTACGAGCAGTACTTC CASSTDRPYEQYF TRBJ2-7 TRBV2 NA NA
TGTGCCACCGGGGACGGGGCAGGGAATTCACCCCTCCACTTT CATGDGAGNSPLHF TRBJ1-6 TRBV15 NA NA
TGCGCCAGCAGCTTCAGGGGCCCAGGCTACGAGCAGTACTTC CASSFRGPGYEQYF TRBJ2-7 TRBV5-1 NA NA
TGTGCCAGCAGCCCGAGCCGACTAGCGGGGCTCAACACCGGGGAGCTGTTTTTT CASSPSRLAGLNTGELFF TRBJ2-2 TRBV14 TRBD2 NA
TGTGCCAGCAGCTTGGCGGCGGGACTAGCGGGATTCGAGTATTTT CASSLAAGLAGFEYF TRBJ2-3 TRBV5-5 TRBD2 NA
TGCAGCGTTGAGGCGTACTCTGGGGCCAACGTCCTGACTTTC CSVEAYSGANVLTF TRBJ2-6 TRBV29-1 NA NA
TGTGCCAGCATTACAGGCCCGGGCAAAAACATTCAGTACTTC CASITGPGKNIQYF TRBJ2-4 TRBV2 NA NA
TGTGCCTGGAGTGTGGGGGCGAACACTGAAGCTTTCTTT CAWSVGANTEAFF TRBJ1-1 TRBV30 NA NA
TGTGCCAGCAGCAGTGTCGAGATCCCAACGGACATTCGTCGGGAAAAACTGTTTTTT CASSSVEIPTDIRREKLFF TRBJ1-4 TRBV21-1 NA NA
TGTGCCCGGAGTGTCAGCGCGGGAGAGCAGTTCTTC CARSVSAGEQFF TRBJ2-1 TRBV30 NA once
TGCGCCAGCAGCCAATCGCCGGCCGTGAATGAGCAGTTCTTC CASSQSPAVNEQFF TRBJ2-1 TRBV4-3 NA NA
TGTGCCAGCAGCTTATCTATATGGGACAGGGGGTTCACCGGGGAGCTGTTTTTT CASSLSIWDRGFTGELFF TRBJ2-2 TRBV11-2 TRBD1 NA
TGTGCCAGCTCACGGGGTGGCTCCTACGAGCAGTACTTC CASSRGGSYEQYF TRBJ2-7 TRBV18 NA few
TGTGCCAGCAGTGAACAACGGGGACAGGGAACAGATACGCAGTATTTT CASSEQRGQGTDTQYF TRBJ2-3 TRBV25-1 TRBD1 NA
TGTGCCAGCTCGACACTTGTAGCGACAGCTAACTATGGCTACACCTTC CASSTLVATANYGYTF TRBJ1-2 TRBV18 NA few
TGCGCCAGCAGCCAAGGGAAGACTAGCGGGGGGGACAATGAGCAGTTCTTC CASSQGKTSGGDNEQFF TRBJ2-1 TRBV4-3 TRBD2 NA
TGCGCCAGCAGCCAAGGGCAGGGAGTGAGGCAGCCCCAGCATTTT CASSQGQGVRQPQHF TRBJ1-5 TRBV4-1 NA NA
TGTGCCAGCAGTTACGCGGGGGCCGTTGAAGCTTTCTTT CASSYAGAVEAFF TRBJ1-1 TRBV6-5 NA NA
TGCGCCAGCAGCTTAGTAGCGGGGGATCCCGGGGAGCTGTTTTTT CASSLVAGDPGELFF TRBJ2-2 TRBV5-1 TRBD2 NA
TGTGCCAGCTCACCGCCCCTGGGTCAGCCCCAGCATTTT CASSPPLGQPQHF TRBJ1-5 TRBV18 NA many
TGTGCCAGCTCACTCCGGGGGGAGACCCAGTACTTC CASSLRGETQYF TRBJ2-5 TRBV18 NA once
TGCGCCAGCAGCCAAGATGGACCCCCGGCGATGAACACTGAAGCTTTCTTT CASSQDGPPAMNTEAFF TRBJ1-1 TRBV4-1 NA once
TGCGCCAGCAGCGGGGGGACAGGGAACTACAATGAGCAGTTCTTC CASSGGTGNYNEQFF TRBJ2-1 TRBV5-1 TRBD1 NA
TGTGCCATCAGATCTAACTCTGGAAACACCATATATTTT CAIRSNSGNTIYF TRBJ1-3 TRBV6-5 NA NA
TGTGCCAGCATCCCACGGGGGGCAAGCATGGGCTATGGCTACACCTTC CASIPRGASMGYGYTF TRBJ1-2 TRBV6-6 NA NA
TGTGCCAGCAGCTTAACCGGGGCCTACACAGATACGCAGTATTTT CASSLTGAYTDTQYF TRBJ2-3 TRBV7-2 NA NA